Presented here are 30 T cell receptor beta chains from one specimen sequenced in a study of OX40 agonist ivuxolimab in advanced cancers. Assay: immunoSEQ multiplex PCR; the TCRdb copy retains only in-frame clones and omits some. The table lists about 46,000 clones, 65% to 85% of them singletons, with about 1.8% in the top ten. Specimen: CD4+ or CD8+ T cells sorted from blood, collected in a trial of the OX40 agonist ivuxolimab. The receptors originated from an adult with an advanced solid tumor such as melanoma, head and neck, liver or kidney cancer.

The chain carries TRBV9 and TRBJ1-5; no clear D. This CDR3 is built from 13 residues. CDR1 SGDLS and CDR2 YYNGEE come from the germline V gene. V was shortened by 2 bases and J by 0 bases, with 3 bases between the two germline ends. For the CDR3, the DNA is TGTGCCAGCAGCGTGTCTAGCAATCAGCCCCAGCATTTT. Its protein is CASSVSSNQPQHF.

This chain connects TRBV6-5 to TRBJ1-2; 7 positions agree with TRBD1. CDR1 is MNHEY and CDR2 is SVGAGI in the germline V gene. The CDR3 loop spans 16 amino acids. The junction had 9 bases not matched to a gene; V was cut back by 2 bases and J by 3 bases. The DNA of the CDR3 is TGTGCCAGCAGTTACACCCCAGGGGGTGGGGACTATGGCTACACCTTC. It yields the protein CASSYTPGGGDYGYTF.

The J gene is TRBJ1-6, the V gene TRBV5-4, with D maybe TRBD1 (5 bases). The germline CDR1 and CDR2 sequences are SGHNT and YYREEE (reference sequence). The CDR3 is 14 amino acids. Deletions cut 5 bases from V and 10 bases from J, with 16 bases between. DNA for the CDR3: TGTGCCAGCAGTAAGATTGGGGCCCAATCACCCCTCCACTTT. Translation: CASSKIGAQSPLHF.

This clone has more than one count but fewer than ten. The rearrangement links TRBV19 to TRBJ1-3, with D hard to call. CDR1 and CDR2 from the germline V gene are LNHDA and SQIVND (reference sequence). Between the trimmed V and J ends, which lost 3 bases and 7 bases, there was a span of 7 bases. The CDR3 extends over 12 amino acids. The CDR3 is CASSIHGNTIYF. Here the CDR3 DNA reads TGTGCCAGTAGTATTCATGGGAACACCATATATTTT.

The chain uses TRBV9 and TRBJ1-2; 10 nucleotides agree with TRBD1. After removal of 0 bases from V and 5 bases from J, the junction contained 1 base not matched to a gene. CDR3 length: 14 amino acids. Germline CDR1 SGDLS, CDR2 YYNGEE. The CDR3: CASSVEGQGYGYTF. Here the CDR3 DNA reads TGTGCCAGCAGCGTAGAGGGACAGGGGTATGGCTACACCTTC.

The chain employs TRBV20-1 and TRBJ2-3; D unresolved. CDR1 is DFQATT, CDR2 SNEGSKA, per germline (reference sequence). The CDR3 spans 11 residues. V lost 4 bases, J lost 1 base, and 3 bases lay in between. CDR3 DNA sequence: TGCAGTGCTAAGGGCACAGATACGCAGTATTTT. Amino acid sequence: CSAKGTDTQYF.

The V call is TRBV6-8, the J call TRBJ2-5, with D possibly TRBD2 on 6 matching bases. Germline CDR1 MNHGY, CDR2 SAAAGT. This CDR3 spans 15 amino acids. Trimming pared 2 bases from V and 0 bases from J, leaving 10 bases between. CDR3 in DNA: TGTGCCAGCAGTTACGCTAGCGACTACCAAGAGACCCAGTACTTC. Its protein is CASSYASDYQETQYF.

The V and J genes are TRBV5-1 and TRBJ2-7; 9 bases are a match to TRBD2. CDR3 length equals 14 residues. Germline lookup yields CDR1 SGHRS and CDR2 YFSETQ. Trimming removed 0 bases from V and 5 bases from J; junction bases left unmatched: 3. The CDR3 bases are TGCGCCAGCAGCTTGGCTAGCGGGGTCCACGAGCAGTACTTC. Its protein product is CASSLASGVHEQYF.

The genes are TRBV10-3 and TRBJ1-6, with TRBD1 matching over 7 bases. The CDR3 is 15 amino acids. With 5 bases clipped from V and 6 bases from J, the junction kept 7 bases outside the gene matches. From germline, CDR1 is ENHRY and CDR2 SYGVKD. CDR3 sequence reads: CAISPETGLNSPLHF. Here the CDR3 DNA reads TGTGCCATCAGTCCTGAGACAGGGCTTAATTCACCCCTCCACTTT.

The chain is built from TRBV12-5 and TRBJ1-4; D is perhaps TRBD1 (6 bases). V lost 5 bases and J 6 bases, leaving 16 bases between the germline ends. The germline CDR1 and CDR2 sequences are LGHNT and FRNRAP. The CDR3 consists of 15 residues. The CDR3 DNA sequence: TGTGCTAGTGGTGCTCCCAGGGGTCTTGATGAAAAACTGTTTTTT. Translation: CASGAPRGLDEKLFF. The full variable domain, completed using reference TRBV12-5 and TRBJ1-4, is DARVTQTPRHKVTEMGQEVTMRCQPILGHNTVFWYRQTMMQGLELLAYFRNRAPLDDSGMPKDRFSAEMPDATLATLKIQPSEPRDSAVYFCASGAPRGLDEKLFFGSGTQLSVL.

This sequence joins TRBV7-8 and TRBJ2-1; 7 bases agree with TRBD2. The CDR3 is made up of 15 amino acids. Trimming removed 2 bases from V and 3 bases from J; junction bases left unmatched: 4. The germline gives CDR1 SGHVS, CDR2 FQNEAQ. The CDR3 DNA reads TGTGCCAGCAGCTTAAGCGGGGTCTTCTACAATGAGCAGTTCTTC. Translating gives CASSLSGVFYNEQFF.

This clone was observed a single time. The chain is built from TRBV30 and TRBJ2-2; 10 bases fit TRBD2. The CDR3 spans 15 residues. The V gene end was trimmed by 3 bases and the J gene end by 4 bases; junction bases not matched to a gene: 5. The germline CDR1 and CDR2 sequences are GTSNPN and SVGIG (reference sequence). CDR3 bases: TGTGCCTGGAGACAGCGGGGGGGCCTCACCGGGGAGCTGTTTTTT. This gives the protein CAWRQRGGLTGELFF.

The chain joins TRBV7-2 to TRBJ2-5; perhaps TRBD2 as D (6 bases). V shed 5 bases and J shed 3 bases, with 13 bases lying between them. CDR1 SGHTA and CDR2 FQGNSA come from the germline V gene. This CDR3 spans 14 amino acids. The CDR3 is CASSAGPMKETQYF. The CDR3 DNA is TGTGCCAGCAGCGCGGGACCGATGAAAGAGACCCAGTACTTC.

The genes are TRBV7-9 and TRBJ1-1; D remains unclear. With 4 bases removed from V and 1 base from J, the gap between germline ends came to 7 bases. This CDR3 region has 13 residues. Looked up from germline, CDR1 is SEHNR and CDR2 is FQNEAQ (reference sequence). CDR3: CASSYAANTEAFF. CDR3 nucleotides: TGTGCCAGCAGCTACGCAGCGAACACTGAAGCTTTCTTT. The complete variable domain, with remaining parts taken from reference TRBV7-9 and TRBJ1-1, reads DTGVSQNPRHKITKRGQNVTFRCDPISEHNRLYWYRQTLGQGPEFLTYFQNEAQLEKSRLLSDRFSAERPKGSFSTLEIQRTEQGDSAMYLCASSYAANTEAFFGQGTRLTVV.

The gene calls are TRBV5-4 and TRBJ1-1; 7 positions agree with TRBD1. With 4 bases clipped from V and 3 bases from J, the junction kept 6 bases outside the gene matches. The CDR3 is 14 residues long. Germline values: CDR1 SGHNT, CDR2 YYREEE (reference sequence). DNA for the CDR3: TGTGCCAGCAGCCGTCCCCAGGGGGACACTGAAGCTTTCTTT. Protein product: CASSRPQGDTEAFF.

The chain is built from TRBV9 and TRBJ2-2; D unresolved. CDR3 length: 14 residues. The germline V and J ends were trimmed by 8 bases and 1 base, with 12 bases remaining between them. Looked up from germline, CDR1 is SGDLS and CDR2 is YYNGEE. In nucleotides, the CDR3 is TGTGCCAGTGGGATTTCGCAGAACACCGGGGAGCTGTTTTTT. It specifies CASGISQNTGELFF.

This clone came up a few times. The rearrangement uses TRBV30 and TRBJ1-3; D gene uncertain. CDR1 is GTSNPN, CDR2 SVGIG, per germline (reference sequence). With 1 base removed from V and 4 bases from J, the gap between germline ends came to 11 bases. The CDR3 totals 14 residues. The DNA of the CDR3 is TGTGCCTGGAGTGGGGTTGGGTCCGGAAACACCATATATTTT. Translating gives CAWSGVGSGNTIYF.

The rearrangement links TRBV6-1 to TRBJ1-3; a weak D match, TRBD1 (5 bases). The CDR3 totals 15 residues. V was shortened by 1 base and J by 5 bases, with 12 bases between the two germline ends. Germline V gene sequence: CDR1 MNHNS, CDR2 SASEGT. CDR3 nucleotide sequence: TGTGCCAGCAGTGAAGTGGAGGGGCCCCGAAACACCATATATTTT. Its protein product is CASSEVEGPRNTIYF.

The V gene is TRBV6-5, the J gene TRBJ2-5, with 7 bases fitting TRBD2. With V trimmed by 7 bases and J by 4 bases, 6 bases remained unmatched. The CDR3 has 13 residues. Germline V gene data show CDR1 as MNHEY and CDR2 as SVGAGI. CDR3 nucleotides: TGTGCCAGCAAACCTTGGGGGGGAGAGACCCAGTACTTC. Protein: CASKPWGGETQYF.

This clone was seen once. This chain uses TRBV5-6 with TRBJ1-2; 12 nucleotides agree with TRBD1. Germline V gives CDR1 SGHDT, CDR2 YYEEEE. The CDR3 contains 15 residues. The trim removed 4 bases at V and 7 bases at J, leaving 8 bases unmatched. CDR3: CASSLGTGGYSGYTF. In nucleotides, the CDR3 is TGTGCCAGCAGCCTAGGGACAGGGGGCTATAGTGGCTACACCTTC.

V gene TRBV5-1 combines with J gene TRBJ2-3; 15 bases line up with TRBD2. This CDR3 region has 17 residues. CDR1 and CDR2 (germline): SGHRS, YFSETQ. The J segment lost 4 bases and the V segment lost 4 bases, leaving 7 bases of the junction unmatched. CDR3 coding DNA: TGCGCCAGCAGCCCGGGACTAGCGGGGGGCCAAGCAGATACGCAGTATTTT. Its protein is CASSPGLAGGQADTQYF.

The chain combines TRBV7-2 with TRBJ2-2; tentative D call: TRBD2 (6 bases). This CDR3 contains 14 residues. CDR1 is SGHTA, CDR2 FQGNSA, per germline. Trimming cost V 0 bases and J 7 bases, with 9 bases left between them. In DNA, the CDR3 is TGTGCCAGCAGCTTAGCCGCGGGGTTCGGGGAGCTGTTTTTT. It codes for CASSLAAGFGELFF.

Judged by abundance, this clone is medium-sized. The sample carries other DNA sequences with the same CDR3. DNA for the CDR3: TGCAGCGCGGGACAGGGGACCTACGAGCAGTACTTC. Protein sequence: CSAGQGTYEQYF. V is TRBV29-1 and J is TRBJ2-7, with 10 positions matching TRBD1. From germline, CDR1 is SQVTM and CDR2 ANQGSEA. J gave up 2 bases and V 7 bases, and 2 bases lay outside the gene matches. The CDR3 is made up of 12 amino acids.

V gene TRBV30 combines with J gene TRBJ2-5; D uncertain. The CDR3 contains 11 residues. Germline CDR1 GTSNPN, CDR2 SVGIG (reference sequence). V was shortened by 5 bases and J by 2 bases, with 6 bases between the two germline ends. Here the CDR3 reads CAWERQETQYF. The CDR3 nucleotides are TGTGCCTGGGAGAGACAAGAGACCCAGTACTTC. Complete variable domain (other parts from reference TRBV30 and TRBJ2-5): SQTIHQWPATLVQPVGSPLSLECTVEGTSNPNLYWYRQAAGRGLQLLFYSVGIGQISSEVPQNLSASRPQDRQFILSSKKLLLSDSGFYLCAWERQETQYFGPGTRLLVL.

The rearrangement links TRBV6-6 to TRBJ2-5; no reliable D call. Trimming removed 6 bases from V and 3 bases from J, with 11 bases in between. Germline V gives CDR1 MNHNY, CDR2 SVGAGI (reference sequence). The CDR3 contains 13 residues. The CDR3 sequence is CASSPPGKETQYF. The CDR3, as DNA: TGTGCCAGCAGCCCCCCTGGTAAAGAGACCCAGTACTTC.

This clone was found once. The chain couples TRBV7-3 to TRBJ2-7; D is uncertain. CDR3 length: 16 amino acids. Germline V gives CDR1 SGHTA, CDR2 FQGTGA. The V end lost 0 bases, the J end lost 0 bases, and 12 bases lay between the germline ends. The chain's CDR3 is CASSLTSTDSSYEQYF. The CDR3 DNA is TGTGCCAGCAGCTTAACCTCGACGGATAGCTCCTACGAGCAGTACTTC.

CDR3 sequence: CARDRGLNGYTF. The DNA of the CDR3 is TGTGCCCGGGACAGGGGGCTGAATGGCTACACCTTC. The gene calls are TRBV2 and TRBJ1-2, with 12 bases fitting TRBD1. The CDR3 loop spans 12 amino acids. V lost 11 bases and J lost 6; bases outside the gene matches: 4. Looked up from germline, CDR1 is SNHLY and CDR2 is FYNNEI.

The V call is TRBV18, the J call TRBJ1-6, with D possibly TRBD1 on 5 matching bases. CDR1 and CDR2 (germline): KGHSH, LQKENI. CDR3 length: 14 amino acids. The germline V and J ends were trimmed by 4 bases and 4 bases, with 8 bases remaining between them. CDR3 bases: TGTGCCAGCTCACGGGGCAGTTATAATTCACCCCTCCACTTT. Translation: CASSRGSYNSPLHF.

This chain links TRBV19 with TRBJ2-5; 12 nucleotides align to TRBD2. The J segment lost 4 bases and the V segment lost 9 bases, leaving 9 bases of the junction unmatched. The CDR3 runs to 15 residues. Germline V gene data show CDR1 as LNHDA and CDR2 as SQIVND (reference sequence). DNA for the CDR3: TGTGCCAGCCAGCCTAGCGGGGGGGCCGGAGAGACCCAGTACTTC. Translating gives CASQPSGGAGETQYF. Variable domain in full (rest from reference TRBV19 and TRBJ2-5): DGGITQSPKYLFRKEGQNVTLSCEQNLNHDAMYWYRQDPGQGLRLIYYSQIVNDFQKGDIAEGYSVSREKKESFPLTVTSAQKNPTAFYLCASQPSGGAGETQYFGPGTRLLVL.

This rearrangement joins TRBV7-3 to TRBJ1-5, with unresolved D. Germline loops: CDR1 SGHTA, CDR2 FQGTGA. V dropped 6 bases and J dropped 4 bases, with 7 bases sitting between them. This CDR3 comprises 12 residues. The DNA for the CDR3 is TGTGCCAGCAGTGGGCCTAATCAGCCCCAGCATTTT. Translated, it gives CASSGPNQPQHF.